The T cell receptor (beta chain) under discussion was sequenced for a study of OX40 agonist ivuxolimab in advanced cancers. The wider study: At 0.01 to 10 mg/kg, ivuxolimab was administered intravenously to patients every 2 weeks. Prior anti-PD-1, anti-PD-L1 or anti-CTLA-4 therapy was allowed; 30% to 40% had some. In three patients, partial responses were observed, one with hepatocellular carcinoma and two with cutaneous melanoma.

About this clone itself: Its antigen is still unknown.

The germline V gene encodes CDR1 GTSNPN and CDR2 SVGIG (reference sequence). This CDR3 is built from 14 residues. The germline V and J ends were trimmed by 2 bases and 10 bases, with 17 bases remaining between them. Study results and limitations: Relative to CD4+ cells, CD8+ T cells on average had more expanded clones.

Clones were read by immunoSEQ multiplex PCR, and TCRdb kept only the in-frame ones, dropping some. Among about 77,000 clones listed, approximately 92% were seen once. V gene TRBV30 combines with J gene TRBJ1-4; D gene ambiguous. The source of this sequence is an adult with an advanced solid tumor such as melanoma, head and neck, liver or kidney cancer. This specimen consisted of CD4+ or CD8+ T cells sorted from blood, obtained in a trial of the OX40 agonist ivuxolimab. The CDR3 protein is CAWSPPALQRKLFF. CDR3 nucleotides: TGTGCCTGGAGTCCCCCCGCACTCCAAAGAAAACTGTTTTTT.